These T cell receptor beta chains were read from a single sample in a study of beta chain features in type 1 diabetes. Libraries were prepared by immunoSEQ multiplex PCR; TCRdb keeps only in-frame clonotypes and omits some of them. Found here are some 350,000 clones, over 8.5% of them singletons; the top ten hold 0.45% to 0.65%. Sequencing input: central memory CD4+ T cells from blood. These receptors originate from a man aged 25-45 years with type 1 diabetes. CDR3s include the opening cysteine and the closing phenylalanine or tryptophan. D genes are given only for firm matches. Expanded clones get a size class; other rows say once, few or many, or leave the size out.

cdr3_length clone_size d_call j_call v_call cdr3_nt cdr3_aa
15 once TRBD1 TRBJ1-1 TRBV18 TGTGCCAGCTCATATGGACAGGGTGGAAACTCTGAAGCTTTCTTT CASSYGQGGNSEAFF
14 few TRBD2 TRBJ2-5 TRBV5-1 TGCGCCAGCAGCTTGTCTAGCGGTCAAGAGACCCAGTACTTC CASSLSSGQETQYF
16 NA TRBD2 TRBJ2-1 TRBV14 TGTGCCAGCAGCCGAGGACTAGCGGGAGGGTCCCCAAAGCAGTTCTTC CASSRGLAGGSPKQFF
12 few NA TRBJ1-1 TRBV27 TGTGCCAGCAGTAAGGAACTTCCTGAAGCTTTCTTT CASSKELPEAFF
15 NA TRBD1 TRBJ2-1 TRBV6-1 TGTGCCAGCAGTCGTGACAGGGACACTTACAATGAGCAGTTCTTC CASSRDRDTYNEQFF
15 many NA TRBJ2-7 TRBV19 TGTGCCAGTAGTCCCCGCCCGGACAGCTCCTACGAGCAGTACTTC CASSPRPDSSYEQYF
14 few TRBD1 TRBJ1-2 TRBV5-1 TGCGCCAGCACCCGGGACAGGGCTATTGATGGCTACACCTTC CASTRDRAIDGYTF
16 many NA TRBJ2-3 TRBV14 TGTGCCAGCAGCCAAGTGTCAGGGAGGTACACAGATACGCAGTATTTT CASSQVSGRYTDTQYF
17 many TRBD2 TRBJ2-2 TRBV4-1 TGCGCCAGCAGCCTCTTACTGGTGACTAGCGGGGCCGGGGAGCTGTTTTTT CASSLLLVTSGAGELFF
12 many NA TRBJ2-1 TRBV18 TGTGCCAGCTCACCAAATCGAGGGGAGCAGTTCTTC CASSPNRGEQFF
15 NA TRBD2 TRBJ2-2 TRBV4-2 TGTGCCAGCAGCCAAGGACTAGCGGGAGCCGGGGAGCTGTTTTTT CASSQGLAGAGELFF
13 many NA TRBJ2-6 TRBV5-1 TGCGCCAGCGCTTCGCCTGGGGCCAACGTCCTGACTTTC CASASPGANVLTF
16 NA NA TRBJ2-7 TRBV27 TGTGCCAGCAGCCGGAGGACTACCCCCGAGTGGTACGAGCAGTACTTC CASSRRTTPEWYEQYF
16 NA TRBD1 TRBJ1-4 TRBV7-7 TGTGCCAGCAGCGCCGGGACAGGGACAACTAATGAAAAACTGTTTTTT CASSAGTGTTNEKLFF
12 NA NA TRBJ2-3 TRBV27 TGTGCCAGCAGTCTTCTCGGGGATACGCAGTATTTT CASSLLGDTQYF
15 NA NA TRBJ1-2 TRBV2 TGTGCCAGCAGTGAACGCAGGGGAAAGAATTATGGCTACACCTTC CASSERRGKNYGYTF
13 NA TRBD1 TRBJ1-2 TRBV30 TGTGCCCACGCCAGGGACAGGGGTGATGGCTACACCTTC CAHARDRGDGYTF
17 few NA TRBJ2-1 TRBV18 TGTGCCAGCTCACCACCGTTGGACAGAAGCTCCTACAATGAGCAGTTCTTC CASSPPLDRSSYNEQFF
14 many NA TRBJ1-2 TRBV7-9 TGTGCCAGCAGCTTAGCGACTGTGCACTATGGCTACACCTTC CASSLATVHYGYTF
12 few NA TRBJ1-1 TRBV7-2 TGTGCCAGCAGACCACAGAACACTGAAGCTTTCTTT CASRPQNTEAFF
19 NA TRBD1 TRBJ1-1 TRBV27 TGTGCCAGCAGTCTGACCATGACAGGGGCTCGTAGGCGGACCACTGAAGCTTTCTTT CASSLTMTGARRRTTEAFF
14 NA NA TRBJ1-2 TRBV7-9 TGTGCCAGCAGCCAGGACACGAAGAACTATGGCTACACCTTC CASSQDTKNYGYTF
12 few NA TRBJ2-5 TRBV5-1 TGCGCCAGCAGCTTGCAGCAAGAGACCCAGTACTTC CASSLQQETQYF
14 few TRBD2 TRBJ2-7 TRBV6-5 TGTGCCAGCAGTGCCCTAGCGGGAGTAAACGAGCAGTACTTC CASSALAGVNEQYF
18 few TRBD1 TRBJ2-2 TRBV6-4 TGTGCCAGCAGAAAACGCTTCGGGACAGGGGCGAACACCGGGGAGCTGTTTTTT CASRKRFGTGANTGELFF
11 few NA TRBJ1-5 TRBV20-1 TGCAGTGTAGGAGGTAATCAGCCCCAGCATTTT CSVGGNQPQHF
14 few TRBD1 TRBJ2-2 TRBV2 TGTGCCAGCAGGATGGACAGGGCATCCGGGGAGCTGTTTTTT CASRMDRASGELFF
12 NA NA TRBJ1-4 TRBV10-3 TGTGCCATCAGTGAGAGAAATGAAAAACTGTTTTTT CAISERNEKLFF
15 many TRBD1 TRBJ1-5 TRBV28 TGTGCCAGCAGTTCAGGACAGGGAGGTAATCAGCCCCAGCATTTT CASSSGQGGNQPQHF
14 NA NA TRBJ2-3 TRBV7-2 TGTGCCAGCAGCTGGGGGCAGGGGAAAGGTACGCAGTATTTT CASSWGQGKGTQYF
13 few TRBD1 TRBJ1-4 TRBV6-6 TGTGCCAGCAGTTACGGGACAGGTGAAAAACTGTTTTTT CASSYGTGEKLFF
14 many NA TRBJ1-3 TRBV21-1 TGTGCCAGCGTCCCTCCTACGTTGAGAAACACCATATATTTT CASVPPTLRNTIYF